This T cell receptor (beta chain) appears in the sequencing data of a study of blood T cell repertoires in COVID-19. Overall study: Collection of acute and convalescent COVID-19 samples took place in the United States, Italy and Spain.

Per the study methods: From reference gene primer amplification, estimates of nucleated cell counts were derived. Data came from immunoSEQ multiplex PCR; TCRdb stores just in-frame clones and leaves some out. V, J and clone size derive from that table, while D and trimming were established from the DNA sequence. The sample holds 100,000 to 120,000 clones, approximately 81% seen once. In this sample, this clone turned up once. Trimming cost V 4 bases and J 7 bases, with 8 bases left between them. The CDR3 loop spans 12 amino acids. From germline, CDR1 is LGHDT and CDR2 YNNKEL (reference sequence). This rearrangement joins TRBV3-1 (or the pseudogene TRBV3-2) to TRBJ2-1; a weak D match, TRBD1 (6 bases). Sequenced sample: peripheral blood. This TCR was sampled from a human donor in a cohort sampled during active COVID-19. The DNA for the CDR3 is TGTGCCAGCAGCCCAGGGGAGAATGAGCAGTTCTTC. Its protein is CASSPGENEQFF.